This T cell receptor beta chain was retrieved from a study of T cell responses to AZD1222 COVID-19 vaccine. CDR3 length equals 13 residues. V was shortened by 2 bases and J by 6 bases, with 13 bases between the two germline ends. Germline CDR1 reads GTSNPN; CDR2 reads SVGIG (reference sequence). Findings and limits, study-wide: Spike-specific TCR breadth rose after two AZD1222 doses, and depth rose as well. Unmutated variant regions reportedly attract nearly half of all spike-specific TCRs.

As regards this clone: Its target is not known.

Assay used: immunoSEQ multiplex PCR; TCRdb lists only in-frame clones, some missing. The sample contains 130,000 to 150,000 clones, about 93% of which appear only once. The chain employs TRBV30 and TRBJ1-1; no clear D gene. The sequencing used peripheral blood, collected on day 0 of AZD1222 vaccination. This receptor was taken from an adult in good health. The CDR3 loop reads CAWSSLRGAEAFF. CDR3 sequence (DNA): TGTGCCTGGAGTTCACTACGGGGTGCTGAAGCTTTCTTT.